This TCR beta chain was recorded in a study of human T cells and chemical hapten exposure. In TCRdb, the RACE reads were re-called with MiXCR into one record per CDR3 protein. The data hold 350,000 to 400,000 distinct CDR3 sequences, with roughly 6% observed a single time. The ends lost 2 bases at V and 4 bases at J; junction bases unmatched: 10. CDR3 size: 16 residues. Looked up from germline, CDR1 is SGHRS and CDR2 is YFSETQ. As for time point: patch test 2, 6 weeks after DPC sensitization. Treatment: therapeutic diphenylcyclopropenone sensitization with weekly scalp DPC. The chain combines TRBV5-1 with TRBJ2-5; TRBD1 matches 8 bases. The sequencing used whole blood, collected in connection with sensitization to the hapten diphenylcyclopropenone (DPC). The source of this sequence is a woman aged 18-35 years with alopecia areata. Some clones in this sample may be carry-over from other donors' samples. DNA of the CDR3: TGCGCCAGCAGCTTCAACCCCGGGACAGGAGGAGAGACCCAGTACTTC. Its protein is CASSFNPGTGGETQYF.